This T cell receptor beta chain was sequenced for a study of blood T cell repertoires in COVID-19. Study as a whole: Samples of COVID-19 (acute and convalescent) were obtained from the United States, Italy and Spain.

Authors' data handling: Amplifying reference gene primers gave estimates of nucleated cell counts. Using immunoSEQ multiplex PCR, the repertoire was profiled, and TCRdb retains in-frame clones only, with some absent. V and J calls and clone size are those listed in that table; D and trimming were worked out from the DNA. The repertoire holds 150,000 to 200,000 clones, with roughly 80% as singletons. This clone was found once. V gave up 3 bases and J gave up 4 bases, with 9 bases separating them. The CDR3 extends over 13 amino acids. V gene TRBV12-3 or TRBV12-4 combines with J gene TRBJ2-5, with a tentative D call TRBD1 (6 bases). The material sequenced was peripheral blood. This clonotype was sampled from a man aged 60 to 69 with active or convalescent COVID-19. The CDR3 loop is CASSFGQPETQYF. The CDR3 DNA sequence: TGTGCCAGCAGTTTTGGACAGCCAGAGACCCAGTACTTC.